The clone carrying this T cell receptor beta chain was seen only a few times. What it recognizes is unknown. This record comes from a study of T cells in localized non-small cell lung cancer. Data came from immunoSEQ multiplex PCR; TCRdb stores just in-frame clones and leaves some out. The repertoire holds thousands of clones, 18% seen once, with around 25% in the top ten. Study-wide points: Adjacent lung had a median about 60 of the 100 largest tumor clones. Prolonged overall survival went with higher T cell density in the blood. Because only a single region of the tumor was sequenced, heterogeneity remains possible. Among the tissues sampled, uninvolved adjacent lung had the highest T cell clonality, above tumor.

V was cut by 9 bases and J by 10 bases, with 16 bases left in between. This CDR3 has 12 residues. Per germline, CDR1 MNHGY and CDR2 SAAAGT. This rearrangement joins TRBV6-8 to TRBJ2-1, with D possibly being TRBD1 (6 bases). This clonotype was sampled from a female donor of 60 years or more with stage I squamous cell lung carcinoma. Sequencing used lung tumor tissue, obtained before any cancer treatment. CDR3 residues: CASQQGTLEQFF. As DNA, the CDR3 is TGTGCCAGTCAACAGGGTACTCTGGAGCAGTTCTTC.